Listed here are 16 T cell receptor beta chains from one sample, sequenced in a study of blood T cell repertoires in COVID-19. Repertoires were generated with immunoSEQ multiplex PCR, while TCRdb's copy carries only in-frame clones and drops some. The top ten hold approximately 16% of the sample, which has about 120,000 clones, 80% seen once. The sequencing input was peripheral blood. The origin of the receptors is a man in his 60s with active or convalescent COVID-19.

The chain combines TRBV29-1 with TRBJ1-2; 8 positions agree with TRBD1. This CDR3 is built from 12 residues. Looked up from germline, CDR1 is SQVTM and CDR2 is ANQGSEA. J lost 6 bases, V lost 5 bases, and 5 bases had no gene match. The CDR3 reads CSVSGQGHGYTF. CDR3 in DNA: TGCAGCGTTTCAGGACAGGGCCATGGCTACACCTTC.

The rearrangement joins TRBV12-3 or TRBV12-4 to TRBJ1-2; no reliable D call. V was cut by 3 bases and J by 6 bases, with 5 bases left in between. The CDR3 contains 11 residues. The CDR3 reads CASSFGDGYTF. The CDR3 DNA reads TGTGCCAGCAGTTTCGGAGATGGCTACACCTTC.

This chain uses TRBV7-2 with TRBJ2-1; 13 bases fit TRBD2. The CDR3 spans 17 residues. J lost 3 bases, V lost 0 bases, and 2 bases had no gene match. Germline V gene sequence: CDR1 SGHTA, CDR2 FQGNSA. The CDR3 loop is CASSLARLAGGYNEQFF. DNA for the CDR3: TGTGCCAGCAGCTTAGCCCGACTAGCGGGAGGCTACAATGAGCAGTTCTTC.

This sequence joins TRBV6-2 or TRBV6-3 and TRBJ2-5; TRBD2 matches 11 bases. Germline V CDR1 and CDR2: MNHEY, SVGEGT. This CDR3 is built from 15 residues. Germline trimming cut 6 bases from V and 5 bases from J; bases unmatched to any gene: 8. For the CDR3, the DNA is TGTGCCAGCAGCCTACTAGCGGGAGTCGGGGAGACCCAGTACTTC. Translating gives CASSLLAGVGETQYF.

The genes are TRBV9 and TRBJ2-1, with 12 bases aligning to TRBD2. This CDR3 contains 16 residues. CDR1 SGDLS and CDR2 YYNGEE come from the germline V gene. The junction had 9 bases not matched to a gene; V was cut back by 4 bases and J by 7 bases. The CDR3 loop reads CASSRLLAGGKNEQFF. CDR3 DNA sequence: TGTGCCAGCAGCAGACTACTAGCGGGAGGAAAAAATGAGCAGTTCTTC.

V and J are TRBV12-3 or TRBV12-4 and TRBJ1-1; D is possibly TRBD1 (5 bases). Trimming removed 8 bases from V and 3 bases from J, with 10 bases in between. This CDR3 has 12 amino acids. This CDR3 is CASRQRYTEAFF. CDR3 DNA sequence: TGTGCCAGCCGACAGAGATACACTGAAGCTTTCTTT.

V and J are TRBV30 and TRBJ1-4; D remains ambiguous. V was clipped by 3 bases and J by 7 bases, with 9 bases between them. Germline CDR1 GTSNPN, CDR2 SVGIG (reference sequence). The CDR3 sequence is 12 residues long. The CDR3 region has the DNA TGTGCCTGGAGCAAATCGGGTGAAAAACTGTTTTTT. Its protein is CAWSKSGEKLFF.

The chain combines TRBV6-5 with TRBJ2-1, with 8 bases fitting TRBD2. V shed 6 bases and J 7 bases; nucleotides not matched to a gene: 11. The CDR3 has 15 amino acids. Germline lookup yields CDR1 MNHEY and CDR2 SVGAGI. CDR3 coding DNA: TGTGCCAGCAGACCGACTAGCGCCGAAGTGAATGAGCAGTTCTTC. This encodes CASRPTSAEVNEQFF.

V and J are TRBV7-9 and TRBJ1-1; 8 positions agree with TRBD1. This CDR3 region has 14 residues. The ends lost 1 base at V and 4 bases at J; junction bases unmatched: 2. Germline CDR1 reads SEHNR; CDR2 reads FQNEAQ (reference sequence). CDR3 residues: CASSLDRGSTEAFF. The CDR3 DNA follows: TGTGCCAGCAGCTTAGACAGGGGGAGCACTGAAGCTTTCTTT.

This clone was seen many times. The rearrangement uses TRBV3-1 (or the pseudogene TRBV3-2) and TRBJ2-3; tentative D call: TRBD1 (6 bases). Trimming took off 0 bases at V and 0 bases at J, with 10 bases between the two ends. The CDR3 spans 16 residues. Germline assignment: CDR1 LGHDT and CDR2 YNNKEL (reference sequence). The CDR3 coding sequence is TGTGCCAGCAGCCAAGAACAGGGCGGTAGCACAGATACGCAGTATTTT. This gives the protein CASSQEQGGSTDTQYF.

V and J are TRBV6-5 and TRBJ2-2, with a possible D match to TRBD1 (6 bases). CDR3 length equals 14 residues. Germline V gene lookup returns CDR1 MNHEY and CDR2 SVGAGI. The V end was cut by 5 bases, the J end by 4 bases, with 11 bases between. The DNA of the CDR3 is TGTGCCAGCAGTCGCTACAGGGCCACCGGGGAGCTGTTTTTT. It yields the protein CASSRYRATGELFF.

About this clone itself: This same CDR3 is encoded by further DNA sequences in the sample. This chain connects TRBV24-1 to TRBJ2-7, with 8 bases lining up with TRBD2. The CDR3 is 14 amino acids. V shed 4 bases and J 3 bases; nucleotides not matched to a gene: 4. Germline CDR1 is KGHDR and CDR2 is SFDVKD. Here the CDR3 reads CATSDPGTSYEQYF. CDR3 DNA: TGTGCCACCAGTGACCCCGGGACTAGCTACGAGCAGTACTTC.

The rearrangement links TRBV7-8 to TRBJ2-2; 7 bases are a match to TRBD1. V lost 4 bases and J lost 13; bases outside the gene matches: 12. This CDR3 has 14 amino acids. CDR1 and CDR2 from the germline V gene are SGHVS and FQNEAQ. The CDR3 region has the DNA TGTGCCAGCAGCTCAGGGACAGACACTTCTGGGCTGTTTTTT. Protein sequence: CASSSGTDTSGLFF.

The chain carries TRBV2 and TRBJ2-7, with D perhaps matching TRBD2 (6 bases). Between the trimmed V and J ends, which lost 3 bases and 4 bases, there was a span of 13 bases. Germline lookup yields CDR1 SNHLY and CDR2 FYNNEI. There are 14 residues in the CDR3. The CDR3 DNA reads TGTGCCAGCAGTGATGGGAGGCTCGGATACGAGCAGTACTTC. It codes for CASSDGRLGYEQYF.

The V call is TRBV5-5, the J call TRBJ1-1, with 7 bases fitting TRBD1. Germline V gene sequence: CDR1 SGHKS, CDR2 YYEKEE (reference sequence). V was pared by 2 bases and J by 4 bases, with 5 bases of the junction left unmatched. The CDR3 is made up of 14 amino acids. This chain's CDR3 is CASSFQGVGTEAFF. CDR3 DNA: TGTGCCAGCAGCTTCCAGGGGGTTGGCACTGAAGCTTTCTTT. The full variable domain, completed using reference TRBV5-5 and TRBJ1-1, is DAGVTQSPTHLIKTRGQQVTLRCSPISGHKSVSWYQQVLGQGPQFIFQYYEKEERGRGNFPDRFSARQFPNYSSELNVNALLLGDSALYLCASSFQGVGTEAFFGQGTRLTVV.

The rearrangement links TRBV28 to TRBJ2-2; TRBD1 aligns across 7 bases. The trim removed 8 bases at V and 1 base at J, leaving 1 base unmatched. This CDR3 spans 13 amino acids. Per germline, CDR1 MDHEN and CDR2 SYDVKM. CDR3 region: CASGQVNTGELFF. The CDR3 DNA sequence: TGTGCCAGCGGACAGGTGAACACCGGGGAGCTGTTTTTT.